This T cell receptor (beta chain) is drawn from a study of blood T cell repertoires in COVID-19. Study-wide context: The origin of the acute and convalescent COVID-19 samples was the United States, Italy and Spain. Nucleic acid was either cDNA or gDNA, and it came from T cells, B-cell-depleted T cells, or PBMCs.

Original data processing: Estimated nucleated cell counts came from reference gene primer amplification. Some clones are missing from TCRdb's copy, which holds only in-frame ones; the method was immunoSEQ multiplex PCR. V, J and clone size derive from that table, while D and trimming were established from the DNA sequence. This table has more than 200,000 clones, nearly 90% appearing once. The CDR3 is 14 residues long. Germline lookup yields CDR1 SEHNR and CDR2 FQNEAQ (reference sequence). Trimming left V 5 bases short and J 2 bases short, with 9 bases between. The chain employs TRBV7-9 and TRBJ2-2, with D possibly TRBD1 on 5 matching bases. This clonotype was obtained from a man between 18 and 35 years old with active or convalescent COVID-19. Source material: peripheral blood. CDR3 sequence: CASSADSNTGELFF. The CDR3 bases are TGTGCCAGCAGCGCCGACAGCAACACCGGGGAGCTGTTTTTT.